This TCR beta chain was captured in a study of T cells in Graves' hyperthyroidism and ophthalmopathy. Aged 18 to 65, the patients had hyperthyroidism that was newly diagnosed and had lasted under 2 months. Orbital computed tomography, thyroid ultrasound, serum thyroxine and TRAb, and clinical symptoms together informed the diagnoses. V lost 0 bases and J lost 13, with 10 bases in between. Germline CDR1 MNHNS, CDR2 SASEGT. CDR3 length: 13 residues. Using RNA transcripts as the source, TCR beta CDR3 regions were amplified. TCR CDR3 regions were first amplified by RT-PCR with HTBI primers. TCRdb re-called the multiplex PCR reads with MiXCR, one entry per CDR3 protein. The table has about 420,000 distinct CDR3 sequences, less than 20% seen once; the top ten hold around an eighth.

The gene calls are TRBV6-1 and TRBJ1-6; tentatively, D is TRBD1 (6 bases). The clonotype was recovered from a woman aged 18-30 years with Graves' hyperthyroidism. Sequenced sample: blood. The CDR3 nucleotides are TGTGCCAGCAGTGAAGCTACAGGGTCCCCCCTCCACTTT. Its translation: CASSEATGSPLHF.